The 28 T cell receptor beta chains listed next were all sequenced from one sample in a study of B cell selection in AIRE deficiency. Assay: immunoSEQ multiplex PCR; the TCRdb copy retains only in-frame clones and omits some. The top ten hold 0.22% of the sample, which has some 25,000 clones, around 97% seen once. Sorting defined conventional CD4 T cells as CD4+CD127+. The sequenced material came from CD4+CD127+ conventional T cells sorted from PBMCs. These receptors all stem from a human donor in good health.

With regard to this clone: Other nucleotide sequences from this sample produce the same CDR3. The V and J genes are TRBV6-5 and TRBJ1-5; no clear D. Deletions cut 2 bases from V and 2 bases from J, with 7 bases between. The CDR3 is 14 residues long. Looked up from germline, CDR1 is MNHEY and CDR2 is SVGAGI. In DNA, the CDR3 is TGTGCCAGCAGTTACGCGGGTGGCAATCAGCCCCAGCATTTT. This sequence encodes CASSYAGGNQPQHF.

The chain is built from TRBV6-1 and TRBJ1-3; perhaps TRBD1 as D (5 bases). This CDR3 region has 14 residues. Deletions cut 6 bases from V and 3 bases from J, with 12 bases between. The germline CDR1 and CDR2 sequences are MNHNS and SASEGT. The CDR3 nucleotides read TGTGCCAGCAGGGTTCAGGGATTTGGAAACACCATATATTTT. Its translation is CASRVQGFGNTIYF.

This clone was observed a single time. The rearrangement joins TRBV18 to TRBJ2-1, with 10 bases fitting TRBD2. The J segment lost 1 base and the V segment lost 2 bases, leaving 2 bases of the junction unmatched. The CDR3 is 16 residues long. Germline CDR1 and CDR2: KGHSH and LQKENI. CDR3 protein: CASSPEAGGSYNEQFF. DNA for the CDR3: TGTGCCAGCTCACCAGAAGCGGGAGGGTCCTACAATGAGCAGTTCTTC. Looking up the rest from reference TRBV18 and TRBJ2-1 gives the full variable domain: NAGVMQNPRHLVRRRGQEARLRCSPMKGHSHVYWYRQLPEEGLKFMVYLQKENIIDESGMPKERFSAEFPKEGPSILRIQQVVRGDSAAYFCASSPEAGGSYNEQFFGPGTRLTVL.

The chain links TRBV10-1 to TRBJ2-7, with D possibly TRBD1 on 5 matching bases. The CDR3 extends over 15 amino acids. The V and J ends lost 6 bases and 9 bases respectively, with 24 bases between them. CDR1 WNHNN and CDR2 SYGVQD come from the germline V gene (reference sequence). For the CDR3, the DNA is TGCGCCAGCAGGCCTGGACAACCTAGGCACGGTAGGCAGTACTTC. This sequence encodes CASRPGQPRHGRQYF.

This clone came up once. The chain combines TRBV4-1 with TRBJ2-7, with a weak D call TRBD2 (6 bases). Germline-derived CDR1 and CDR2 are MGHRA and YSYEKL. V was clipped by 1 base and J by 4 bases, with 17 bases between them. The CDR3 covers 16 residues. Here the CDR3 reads CASSQAFGGLPYEQYF. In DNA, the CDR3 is TGCGCCAGCAGCCAAGCCTTCGGGGGACTCCCTTACGAGCAGTACTTC.

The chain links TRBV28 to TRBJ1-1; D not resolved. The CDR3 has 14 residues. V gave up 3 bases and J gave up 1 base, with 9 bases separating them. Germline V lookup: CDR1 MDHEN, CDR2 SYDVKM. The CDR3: CASSLEFRNTEAFF. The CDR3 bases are TGTGCCAGCAGTTTGGAGTTTAGGAACACTGAAGCTTTCTTT.

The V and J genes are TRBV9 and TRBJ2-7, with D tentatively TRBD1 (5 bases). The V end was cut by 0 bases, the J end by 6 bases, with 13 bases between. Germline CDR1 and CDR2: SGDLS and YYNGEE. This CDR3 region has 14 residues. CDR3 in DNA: TGTGCCAGCAGCGTAGGGGCAGGGTCGGCCGAGCAGTACTTC. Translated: CASSVGAGSAEQYF.

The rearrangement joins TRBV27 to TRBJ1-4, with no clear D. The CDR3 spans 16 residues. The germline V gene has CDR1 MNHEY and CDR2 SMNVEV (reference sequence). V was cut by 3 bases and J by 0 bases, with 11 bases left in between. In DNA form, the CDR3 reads TGTGCCAGCAGTTTCAGAGGGCACGCAACTAATGAAAAACTGTTTTTT. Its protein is CASSFRGHATNEKLFF.

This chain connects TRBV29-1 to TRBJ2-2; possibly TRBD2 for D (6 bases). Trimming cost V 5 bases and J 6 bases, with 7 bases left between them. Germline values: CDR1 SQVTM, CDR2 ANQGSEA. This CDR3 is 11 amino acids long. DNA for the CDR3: TGCAGCGTTAGGGAGGCCGGGGAGCTGTTTTTT. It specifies CSVREAGELFF.

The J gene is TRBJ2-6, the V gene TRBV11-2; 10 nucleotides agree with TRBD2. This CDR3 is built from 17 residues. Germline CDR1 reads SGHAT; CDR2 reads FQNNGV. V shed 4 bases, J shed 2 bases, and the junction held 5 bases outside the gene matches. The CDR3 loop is CASSSKREGPGANVLTF. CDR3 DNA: TGTGCCAGCAGCTCCAAGCGGGAGGGCCCTGGGGCCAACGTCCTGACTTTC.

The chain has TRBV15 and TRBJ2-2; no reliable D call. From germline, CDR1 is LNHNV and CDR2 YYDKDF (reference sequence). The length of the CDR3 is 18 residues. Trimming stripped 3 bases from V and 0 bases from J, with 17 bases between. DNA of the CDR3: TGTGCCACCAGCAGTTCGCACAAAAAGGGTGCGAACACCGGGGAGCTGTTTTTT. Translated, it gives CATSSSHKKGANTGELFF.

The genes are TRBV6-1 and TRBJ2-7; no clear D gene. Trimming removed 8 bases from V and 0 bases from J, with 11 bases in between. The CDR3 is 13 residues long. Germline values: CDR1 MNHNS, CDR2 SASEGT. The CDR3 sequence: CASGTVSSYEQYF. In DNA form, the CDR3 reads TGTGCCAGCGGAACAGTCAGCTCCTACGAGCAGTACTTC.

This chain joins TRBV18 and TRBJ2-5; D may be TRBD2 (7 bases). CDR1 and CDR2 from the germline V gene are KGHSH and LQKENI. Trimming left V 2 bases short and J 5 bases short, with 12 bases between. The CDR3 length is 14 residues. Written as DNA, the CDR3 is TGTGCCAGCTCACCATCACAGGGAGGGGAGACCCAGTACTTC. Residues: CASSPSQGGETQYF.

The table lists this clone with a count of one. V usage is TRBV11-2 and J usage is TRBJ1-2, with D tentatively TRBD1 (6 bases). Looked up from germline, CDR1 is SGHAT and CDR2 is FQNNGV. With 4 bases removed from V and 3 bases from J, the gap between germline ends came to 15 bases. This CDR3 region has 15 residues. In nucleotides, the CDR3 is TGTGCCAGCAGCTCTCATACAGGGTCCTACTATGGCTACACCTTC. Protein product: CASSSHTGSYYGYTF.

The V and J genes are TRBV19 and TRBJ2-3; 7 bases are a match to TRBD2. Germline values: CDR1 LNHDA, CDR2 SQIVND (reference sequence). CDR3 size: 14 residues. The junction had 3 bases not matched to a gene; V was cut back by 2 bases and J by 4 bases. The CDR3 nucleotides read TGTGCCAGTAGTATACCGGGGAGGGCAGATACGCAGTATTTT. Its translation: CASSIPGRADTQYF.

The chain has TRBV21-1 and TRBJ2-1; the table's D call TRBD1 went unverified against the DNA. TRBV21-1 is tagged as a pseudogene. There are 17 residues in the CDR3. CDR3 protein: CASSKALFTLYYNEQFF. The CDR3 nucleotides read TGTGCCAGCAGCAAAGCCCTCTTTACATTATACTACAATGAGCAGTTCTTC.

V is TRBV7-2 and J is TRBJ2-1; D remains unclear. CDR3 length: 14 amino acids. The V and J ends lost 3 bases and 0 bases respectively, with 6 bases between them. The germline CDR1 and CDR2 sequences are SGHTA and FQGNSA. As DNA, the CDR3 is TGTGCCAGCAGCTTCCCGGCCTCCTACAATGAGCAGTTCTTC. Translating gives CASSFPASYNEQFF.

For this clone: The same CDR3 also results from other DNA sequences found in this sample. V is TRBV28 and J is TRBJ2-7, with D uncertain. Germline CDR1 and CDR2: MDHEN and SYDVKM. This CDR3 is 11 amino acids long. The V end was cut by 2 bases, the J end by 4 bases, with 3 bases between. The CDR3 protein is CASSLAYEQYF. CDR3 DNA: TGTGCCAGCAGTTTAGCGTACGAGCAGTACTTC. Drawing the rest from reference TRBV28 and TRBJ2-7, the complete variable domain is DVKVTQSSRYLVKRTGEKVFLECVQDMDHENMFWYRQDPGLGLRLIYFSYDVKMKEKGDIPEGYSVSREKKERFSLILESASTNQTSMYLCASSLAYEQYFGPGTRLTVT.

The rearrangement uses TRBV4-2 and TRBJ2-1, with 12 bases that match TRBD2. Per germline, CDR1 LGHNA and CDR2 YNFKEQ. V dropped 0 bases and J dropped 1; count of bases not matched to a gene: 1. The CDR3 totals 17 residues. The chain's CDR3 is CASSQELAGGSYNEQFF. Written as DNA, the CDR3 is TGTGCCAGCAGCCAAGAGCTAGCGGGAGGGTCCTACAATGAGCAGTTCTTC.

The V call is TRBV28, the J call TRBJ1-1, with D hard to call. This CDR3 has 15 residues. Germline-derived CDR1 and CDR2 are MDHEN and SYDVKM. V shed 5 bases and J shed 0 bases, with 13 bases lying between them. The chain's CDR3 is CASSPHIGMNTEAFF. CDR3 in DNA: TGTGCCAGCAGTCCCCATATCGGCATGAACACTGAAGCTTTCTTT.

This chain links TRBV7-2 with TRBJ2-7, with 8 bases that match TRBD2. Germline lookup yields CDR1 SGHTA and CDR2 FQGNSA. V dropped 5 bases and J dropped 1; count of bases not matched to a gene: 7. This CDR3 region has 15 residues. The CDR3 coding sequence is TGTGCCAGCAGCCGTGTGGCGGGAGGATCCTACGAGCAGTACTTC. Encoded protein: CASSRVAGGSYEQYF.

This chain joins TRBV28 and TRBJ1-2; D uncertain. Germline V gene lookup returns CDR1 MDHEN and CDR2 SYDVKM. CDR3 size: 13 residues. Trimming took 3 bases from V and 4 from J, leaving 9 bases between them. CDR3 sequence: CASSFKNVYGYTF. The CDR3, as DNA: TGTGCCAGCAGTTTTAAGAACGTCTATGGCTACACCTTC.

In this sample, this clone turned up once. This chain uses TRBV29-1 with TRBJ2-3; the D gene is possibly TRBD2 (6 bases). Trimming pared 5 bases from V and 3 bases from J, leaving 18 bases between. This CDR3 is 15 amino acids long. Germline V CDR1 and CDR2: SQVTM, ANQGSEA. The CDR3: CSVLPGGIGTDTQYF. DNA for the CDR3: TGCAGCGTTCTGCCTGGCGGGATTGGAACAGATACGCAGTATTTT.

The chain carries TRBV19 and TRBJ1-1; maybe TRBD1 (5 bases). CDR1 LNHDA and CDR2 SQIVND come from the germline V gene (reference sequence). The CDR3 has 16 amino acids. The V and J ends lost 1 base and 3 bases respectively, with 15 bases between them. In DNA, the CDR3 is TGTGCCAGTAGTATAGGGGGCAGAAATCGTTACACTGAAGCTTTCTTT. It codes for CASSIGGRNRYTEAFF. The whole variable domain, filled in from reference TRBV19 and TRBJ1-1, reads DGGITQSPKYLFRKEGQNVTLSCEQNLNHDAMYWYRQDPGQGLRLIYYSQIVNDFQKGDIAEGYSVSREKKESFPLTVTSAQKNPTAFYLCASSIGGRNRYTEAFFGQGTRLTVV.

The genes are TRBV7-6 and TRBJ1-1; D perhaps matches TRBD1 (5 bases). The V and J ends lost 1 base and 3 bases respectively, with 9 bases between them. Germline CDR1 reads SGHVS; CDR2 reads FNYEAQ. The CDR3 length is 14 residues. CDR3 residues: CASSLERGDTEAFF. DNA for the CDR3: TGTGCCAGCAGCTTAGAACGGGGGGACACTGAAGCTTTCTTT.

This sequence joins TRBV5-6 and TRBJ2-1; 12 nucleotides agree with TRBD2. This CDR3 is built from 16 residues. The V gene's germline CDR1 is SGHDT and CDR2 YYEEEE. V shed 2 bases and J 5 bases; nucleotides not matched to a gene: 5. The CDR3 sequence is CASSFRTSGNHNEQFF. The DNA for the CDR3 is TGTGCCAGCAGCTTTCGGACTAGCGGGAATCACAATGAGCAGTTCTTC.

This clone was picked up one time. CDR3 coding DNA: TGTGCCAGCAGCTTAGATGGGGTGGTGACAGATACGCAGTATTTT. Amino acid sequence: CASSLDGVVTDTQYF. This rearrangement joins TRBV7-3 to TRBJ2-3; D is ambiguous. CDR1 SGHTA and CDR2 FQGTGA come from the germline V gene. The ends were cut back, 2 bases at V and 3 bases at J, with 12 bases in the middle. This CDR3 contains 15 residues. Supplemented by reference TRBV7-3 and TRBJ2-3, the full variable domain reads GAGVSQTPSNKVTEKGKYVELRCDPISGHTALYWYRQSLGQGPEFLIYFQGTGAADDSGLPNDRFFAVRPEGSVSTLKIQRTERGDSAVYLCASSLDGVVTDTQYFGPGTRLTVL.

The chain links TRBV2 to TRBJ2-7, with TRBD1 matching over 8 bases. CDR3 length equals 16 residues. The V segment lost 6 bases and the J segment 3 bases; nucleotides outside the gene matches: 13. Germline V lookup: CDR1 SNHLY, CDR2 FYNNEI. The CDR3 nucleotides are TGTGCCAGCAGATTAAGAGACAGGGGTGATAACTACGAGCAGTACTTC. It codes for CASRLRDRGDNYEQYF.